The rows below give T cell receptor beta chains drawn from one sample of a study of neurological immune-mediated disorders. Each CDR3 protein is one row after TCRdb ran MiXCR on the 5' RACE reads. The table has about 24,000 distinct CDR3 sequences, about 13% seen once. The specimen was CD4+ T cells from blood. These receptors all come from a female donor with HTLV-1-associated myelopathy (HAM/TSP). Each CDR3 is given with its conserved first and last residue. A D gene is named only where the DNA matches it firmly. The size field is filled for only some rows; it gives once, few, many or a size class.

v_call	j_call	d_call	clone_size	cdr3_aa	cdr3_nt
TRBV5-6	TRBJ1-3	NA	many	CASSLLGSGNTIYF	TGTGCCAGCAGCTTGTTGGGGTCTGGAAACACCATATATTTT
TRBV5-8	TRBJ1-2	NA	many	CASSPYGTSSYYGYTF	TGTGCCAGCAGCCCCTATGGGACATCCTCTTACTATGGCTACACCTTC
TRBV5-1	TRBJ1-2	NA	many	CASSPNVGAGYGYTF	TGCGCCAGCAGCCCCAATGTGGGGGCGGGCTATGGCTACACCTTC
TRBV20-1	TRBJ2-7	NA	many	CSASDGLPYEQYF	TGCAGTGCTAGCGACGGGCTACCCTACGAGCAGTACTTC
TRBV7-2	TRBJ2-1	NA	NA	CASSLGWGRWDQETQFF	TGTGCCAGCAGCTTAGGTTGGGGGAGATGGGACCAAGAGACACAGTTCTTC
TRBV5-1	TRBJ2-7	TRBD2	many	CASSPSSGGSYEQYF	TGCGCCAGCAGTCCCTCTAGCGGGGGGTCCTACGAGCAGTACTTC
TRBV9	TRBJ2-2	NA	many	CASSLTMGGAINSGELFF	TGTGCCAGCAGCCTGACCATGGGGGGGGCCATTAATAGCGGGGAGCTGTTTTTT
TRBV9	TRBJ2-7	TRBD1	many	CASSAHPGQFDEQYF	TGTGCCAGCAGCGCCCATCCGGGACAGTTCGACGAGCAGTACTTC
TRBV20-1	TRBJ2-3	NA	many	CSARPSWGSSTDTQYF	TGCAGTGCTAGACCCTCCTGGGGGTCAAGCACAGATACGCAGTATTTT
TRBV5-5	TRBJ2-3	TRBD1	many	CASSERPGQGMFF	TGTGCCAGCAGCGAAAGACCGGGACAGGGGATGTTTTTT
TRBV24-1	TRBJ2-7	NA	NA	CATSENLRNEQFFGPGTPSREQYF	NA
TRBV20-1	TRBJ2-7	NA	many	CSASAWSEAVEQYF	TGCAGTGCTTCCGCCTGGAGCGAGGCGGTCGAGCAGTACTTC
TRBV29-1	TRBJ2-3	TRBD2	NA	CSVEDRLASTDTQYF	TGCAGCGTTGAGGACAGACTAGCGAGCACAGATACGCAGTATTTT
TRBV7-9	TRBJ2-5	NA	medium-sized	CASSFSLGAPGKTQYF	TGTGCCAGCAGCTTTTCCCTGGGGGCGCCCGGGAAGACCCAGTACTTC
TRBV19	TRBJ2-1	TRBD2	many	CASSIDSGGPNEQFF	TGTGCCAGTAGTATAGATAGCGGGGGACCCAATGAGCAGTTCTTC
TRBV5-1	TRBJ2-4	NA	many	CASSLDPGRAKNIQYF	TGCGCCAGCAGCTTGGACCCAGGGAGAGCCAAAAACATTCAGTACTTC
TRBV11-2	TRBJ2-1	TRBD2	NA	CASSRTSGPYEQFF	TGTGCCAGCAGCAGGACTAGCGGCCCCTATGAGCAGTTCTTC
TRBV7-3	TRBJ2-3	NA	medium-sized	CASGGSTDTQYF	TGTGCCAGCGGCGGTAGCACAGATACGCAGTATTTT
TRBV9	TRBJ1-3	NA	many	CASSVVAGPSGNTIYF	TGTGCCAGCAGCGTAGTCGCAGGCCCCTCTGGAAACACCATATATTTT
TRBV7-9	TRBJ2-3	TRBD2	many	CASSLALTISGSQRRYF	TGTGCCAGCAGCTTAGCCTTAACCATTAGCGGGAGCCAACGTCGGTATTTT
TRBV6-5	TRBJ1-6	NA	many	CASLRTAGGGSYNSPLHF	TGTGCCAGCCTGAGGACAGCCGGAGGTGGCTCCTATAATTCACCCCTCCACTTT
TRBV6-5	TRBJ2-7	TRBD2	NA	CVSSSSFTSGLYEQYF	TGTGTCAGCAGTTCCTCGTTCACTAGCGGCCTCTACGAGCAGTACTTC
TRBV7-2	TRBJ1-2	NA	many	CASSPEYRGGNGYTF	TGTGCCAGCAGCCCCGAATATCGGGGCGGAAATGGCTACACCTTC
TRBV20-1	TRBJ2-2	TRBD1	many	CSAPDRGNTGELFF	TGCAGTGCTCCAGACAGGGGGAACACCGGGGAGCTGTTTTTT
TRBV7-2	TRBJ1-5	TRBD1	many	CASSSTGGQPQHF	TGTGCCAGCAGCTCAACAGGGGGTCAGCCCCAGCATTTT
TRBV5-1	TRBJ2-3	NA	many	CASGGGDGDTQYF	TGCGCCAGCGGAGGGGGTGATGGAGATACGCAGTATTTT
TRBV9	TRBJ1-4	TRBD1	NA	CASSVTPGQGDEKLFF	TGTGCCAGCAGCGTAACCCCCGGACAGGGTGATGAAAAACTGTTTTTT
TRBV7-2	TRBJ2-3	NA	many	CASSTRGGGRADTQYF	TGTGCCAGCAGCACGAGGGGGGGGGGCCGGGCGGATACGCAGTATTTT
TRBV5-1	TRBJ2-3	TRBD2	many	CASSQREVPRDTQYF	TGCGCCAGCAGCCAGCGGGAGGTGCCGCGGGATACGCAGTATTTT
TRBV5-6	TRBJ2-7	TRBD1	many	CASSKTGIHEQYF	TGTGCCAGCAGCAAGACAGGGATCCACGAGCAGTACTTC
TRBV7-2	TRBJ2-7	TRBD1	many	CASSLSMSQGVYEQYF	TGTGCCAGCAGCTTATCTATGTCACAGGGGGTTTACGAGCAGTACTTC
TRBV20-1	TRBJ2-3	TRBD2	many	CSARGRANTDTQYF	TGCAGTGCTAGGGGGAGGGCCAACACAGATACGCAGTATTTT
TRBV20-1	TRBJ1-2	NA	NA	CSALGGYGYTF	TGCAGTGCCCTAGGGGGGTATGGCTACACCTTC